This T cell receptor beta chain was sequenced for a study of blood T cell repertoires in COVID-19. Study in general: PBMCs, B-cell-depleted T cells, or T cells provided the cDNA or gDNA that made up the material.

Germline CDR1 reads MDHEN; CDR2 reads SYDVKM. V was trimmed by 0 bases and J by 1 base, leaving 19 bases between them. This CDR3 comprises 19 residues. The data were produced by immunoSEQ multiplex PCR, yet TCRdb's version contains in-frame clones alone and is incomplete. The sample yields fewer than 650,000 clones, 70% to 90% seen once. Sequences were obtained from peripheral blood. The chain employs TRBV28 and TRBJ1-5, with D uncertain. The sequence was collected from a woman aged 45-65 years with COVID-19, enrolled during active disease. The DNA for the CDR3 is TGTGCCAGCAGTTTATGGCCCTCTACACGACGAGGGAGCAATCAGCCCCAGCATTTT. Amino acids: CASSLWPSTRRGSNQPQHF.